Shown below are 9 T cell receptor beta chains from a single sample sequenced in a study of T cell responses to AZD1222 COVID-19 vaccine. Clones were read by immunoSEQ multiplex PCR, and TCRdb kept only the in-frame ones, dropping some. The repertoire holds about 85,000 clones, 80% to 95% seen once, with roughly 8% in the top ten. The sample here was peripheral blood, taken 28 days after the second AZD1222 dose. The receptors shown here come from an adult who received the AZD1222 COVID-19 vaccine.

The chain joins TRBV30 to TRBJ2-7, with 7 bases lining up with TRBD1. Germline V gene data show CDR1 as GTSNPN and CDR2 as SVGIG (reference sequence). The CDR3 has 12 residues. The junction had 8 bases not matched to a gene; V was cut back by 5 bases and J by 7 bases. CDR3 amino acids: CAWSRQGREQYF. CDR3 in DNA: TGTGCCTGGTCCCGACAGGGTAGGGAGCAGTACTTC.

The chain is built from TRBV27 and TRBJ2-7; TRBD1 might be the D (5 bases). The germline V gene encodes CDR1 MNHEY and CDR2 SMNVEV (reference sequence). The germline V and J ends were trimmed by 6 bases and 4 bases, with 10 bases remaining between them. CDR3 length equals 12 residues. CDR3: CASRAGSYEQYF. In DNA form, the CDR3 reads TGTGCCAGCAGAGCAGGGTCTTACGAGCAGTACTTC.

This clone showed up just once. The V and J genes are TRBV11-2 and TRBJ1-6; TRBD1 might be the D (6 bases). The CDR3 is made up of 15 amino acids. V lost 0 bases and J 10 bases, leaving 13 bases between the germline ends. Looked up from germline, CDR1 is SGHAT and CDR2 is FQNNGV. CDR3 DNA: TGTGCCAGCAGCTTAGAAGGGGGATTGGCATCACCCCTCCACTTT. Its protein product is CASSLEGGLASPLHF.

This clone was seen only once. This chain uses TRBV11-3 with TRBJ2-1; 7 bases are shared with TRBD1. Germline assignment: CDR1 SGHNT and CDR2 YENEEA. This CDR3 is built from 17 residues. The J segment lost 5 bases and the V segment lost 4 bases, leaving 14 bases of the junction unmatched. This CDR3 reads CASSSEAGGVTNNEQFF. The DNA of the CDR3 is TGTGCCAGCAGCTCGGAGGCAGGGGGTGTGACTAACAATGAGCAGTTCTTC.

This chain joins TRBV11-2 and TRBJ2-1; D possibly corresponds to TRBD1 (6 bases). Deletions cut 6 bases from V and 2 bases from J, with 26 bases between. This CDR3 comprises 19 residues. CDR1 and CDR2 from the germline V gene are SGHAT and FQNNGV. The CDR3, as DNA: TGTGCCAGCAGACCTCCGGGACAAGTTGGTCACAGGCCCTACAATGAGCAGTTCTTC. Residues: CASRPPGQVGHRPYNEQFF.

The chain employs TRBV6-5 and TRBJ1-5, with TRBD1 matching 9 bases. This CDR3 is 14 amino acids long. With 6 bases clipped from V and 6 bases from J, the junction kept 6 bases outside the gene matches. Germline V gene data show CDR1 as MNHEY and CDR2 as SVGAGI. The CDR3 nucleotides are TGTGCCAGCAGCACACAGGGGGCGCGTCAGCCCCAGCATTTT. This encodes CASSTQGARQPQHF.

The chain joins TRBV19 to TRBJ2-6; D call uncertain. V gave up 5 bases and J gave up 0 bases, with 5 bases separating them. Germline loops: CDR1 LNHDA, CDR2 SQIVND (reference sequence). The CDR3 is made up of 14 amino acids. The CDR3 protein is CASSSSSGANVLTF. CDR3 sequence (DNA): TGTGCCAGTAGTTCTAGCTCTGGGGCCAACGTCCTGACTTTC. Supplemented by reference TRBV19 and TRBJ2-6, the full variable domain reads DGGITQSPKYLFRKEGQNVTLSCEQNLNHDAMYWYRQDPGQGLRLIYYSQIVNDFQKGDIAEGYSVSREKKESFPLTVTSAQKNPTAFYLCASSSSSGANVLTFGAGSRLTVL.

Here the CDR3 reads CASSKLASHYNEQFF. In nucleotides, the CDR3 is TGTGCCAGCAGCAAACTAGCGTCGCACTACAATGAGCAGTTCTTC. The chain has TRBV7-3 and TRBJ2-1, with 7 bases lining up with TRBD2. The trim removed 5 bases at V and 3 bases at J, leaving 7 bases unmatched. The CDR3 consists of 15 residues. The germline CDR1 and CDR2 sequences are SGHTA and FQGTGA. Full variable domain (rest looked up from reference TRBV7-3 and TRBJ2-1): GAGVSQTPSNKVTEKGKYVELRCDPISGHTALYWYRQSLGQGPEFLIYFQGTGAADDSGLPNDRFFAVRPEGSVSTLKIQRTERGDSAVYLCASSKLASHYNEQFFGPGTRLTVL.

V is TRBV19 and J is TRBJ2-7; no firm D call. CDR3 size: 12 residues. From germline, CDR1 is LNHDA and CDR2 SQIVND (reference sequence). V was trimmed by 9 bases and J by 3 bases, leaving 12 bases between them. The CDR3 DNA sequence: TGTGCCAGCTCCGGACCTCTCTACGAGCAGTACTTC. Residues: CASSGPLYEQYF.